This T cell receptor (beta chain) was sequenced for a study of T cells of healthy individuals. One entry per CDR3 protein results from TCRdb running MiXCR on the 5' RACE reads. Among more than 85,000 distinct CDR3 sequences, about 16% were seen once, and the ten largest hold about 6.2%. The V and J ends lost 5 bases and 9 bases, in that order; junction bases with no gene match: 10. Germline CDR1 is DFQATT and CDR2 is SNEGSKA (reference sequence). This CDR3 is built from 13 residues. This clonotype was recorded at least ten times. This receptor was obtained from a human donor in good health. The rearrangement uses TRBV20-1 and TRBJ2-1, with 7 nucleotides matching TRBD2. CDR3 DNA sequence: TGCAGTGCTGGGCGACTAGCCATAGGTGAGCAGTTCTTC. It codes for CSAGRLAIGEQFF.